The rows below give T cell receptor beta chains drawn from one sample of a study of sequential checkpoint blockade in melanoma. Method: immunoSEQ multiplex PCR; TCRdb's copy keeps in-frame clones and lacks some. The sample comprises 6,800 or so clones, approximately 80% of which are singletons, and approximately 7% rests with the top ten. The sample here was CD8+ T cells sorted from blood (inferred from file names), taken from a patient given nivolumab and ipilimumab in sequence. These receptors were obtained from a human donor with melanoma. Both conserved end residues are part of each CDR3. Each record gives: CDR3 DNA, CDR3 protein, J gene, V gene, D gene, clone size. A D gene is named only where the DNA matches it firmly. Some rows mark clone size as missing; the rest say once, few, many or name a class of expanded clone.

TGCGCCAGCAGCCAGTATGGACTAGCGGACAATGAGCAGTTCTTC	CASSQYGLADNEQFF	TRBJ2-1	TRBV4-3	TRBD2	.
TGTGCCAGTGCCCCAGACTACAATGAGCAGTTCTTC	CASAPDYNEQFF	TRBJ2-1	TRBV25-1	.	few
TGTGCCAGCAGCCCCACCCCCTTCGGGAATACGCAGTATTTT	CASSPTPFGNTQYF	TRBJ2-3	TRBV9	.	.
TGTGCCAGCAGCGCCCGGACTAGCGGGACCAAATACGAGCAGTACTTC	CASSARTSGTKYEQYF	TRBJ2-7	TRBV5-6	TRBD2	.
TGCAGCGGGAGGGTTGAGGGGGCTGTGAACACTGAAGCTTTCTTT	CSGRVEGAVNTEAFF	TRBJ1-1	TRBV29-1	TRBD1	.
TGTGCCAGCAGAACCGGGACAGGGTTTGATGAGCAGTTCTTC	CASRTGTGFDEQFF	TRBJ2-1	TRBV6-1	TRBD1	.
TGTGCCAGCAGCTTATCCTACTACGAGCAGTACTTC	CASSLSYYEQYF	TRBJ2-7	TRBV7-9	.	once
TGTGCCAGCAGCCAAGGGACAGGGAAGGAAAAACTGTTTTTT	CASSQGTGKEKLFF	TRBJ1-4	TRBV4-2	TRBD1	.
TGTGCTAGCGGGACAGGGAACACCGGGGAGCTGTTTTTT	CASGTGNTGELFF	TRBJ2-2	TRBV12-5	TRBD1	.
TGTGCCAGCAGCTTAGGACTAGCGGGTTCCTACAATGAGCAGTTCTTC	CASSLGLAGSYNEQFF	TRBJ2-1	TRBV7-2	TRBD2	.
TGTGCCAGCAGCTTTGCGGGATCCTACGAGCAGTACTTC	CASSFAGSYEQYF	TRBJ2-7	TRBV7-6	.	.
TGCGCCAGCAGCCAAGATGGGTCTAGATACAATGAGCAGTTCTTC	CASSQDGSRYNEQFF	TRBJ2-1	TRBV4-3	.	few
TGTGCCAGCAGCTTATATTCTAGCGGGAGTAACGAGCAGTACTTC	CASSLYSSGSNEQYF	TRBJ2-7	TRBV7-9	TRBD2	.
TGTGCCAGCAGTTTAGGGCTAGCGGGTAGTAATGAGCAGTTCTTC	CASSLGLAGSNEQFF	TRBJ2-1	TRBV27	TRBD2	.
TGTGCCAGCAGTCCCCGGACAGGGGGAAACTACGAGCAGTACTTC	CASSPRTGGNYEQYF	TRBJ2-7	TRBV6-1	TRBD1	once
TGTGCCAGCAGCCAAGATATCGAAGAGACCCAGTACTTC	CASSQDIEETQYF	TRBJ2-5	TRBV4-2	.	.
TGTGCCAGCAGAAGGGGGATGAACACTGAAGCTTTCTTT	CASRRGMNTEAFF	TRBJ1-1	TRBV27	.	.
TGCGCCAGCAGCCATGGTACAGGGAGCTATCAGCCCCAGCATTTT	CASSHGTGSYQPQHF	TRBJ1-5	TRBV4-3	.	few